One TCR beta chain is described in this entry. Its cognate antigen has yet to be identified. It has no much larger one-base neighbor in the sample; base qualities were not kept. The CDR3 numbers 17 residues from cysteine through phenylalanine. The read is trimmed to its CDR3 DNA, 51 bases read in frame from base 1. For CDR1 and CDR2, the germline V gene lists MNHNS and SASEGT. V loses 4 bases of germline sequence and J loses 3 bases, and the interval between the two ends is 19 bases. In light of the paper, this sample's treatment or condition label describes: some 20 received Ad26.COV2.S at low or high dose, single or two shots; about 5 received placebo; per-sample allocation not given. Repertoires of vaccine and placebo recipients were sequenced from samples taken on day 63 after the first injection. Cohort 1b enrolled fewer than 30 adults aged 18-55 years at a single site in Boston, USA, between 29 July and 7 August 2020. As a vaccine, Ad26.COV2.S was a replication-incompetent adenovirus type 26 vector that expressed a prefusion-stabilized SARS-CoV-2 spike protein derived from the original Wuhan strain.

The data were obtained in a study of Ad26.COV2.S vaccination and SARS-CoV-2 variants (dated by TCRdb to 2020 to 2023). For the wider study: Donors in the vaccine arm were drawn from COV1001, a phase I-IIa trial of Ad26.COV2.S in healthy adults that was multicentre, randomized, double-blind and placebo-controlled. Ad26.COV2.S was administered intramuscularly at a dose of 5x10^10 or 1x10^11 viral particles, either as one shot or as two shots given 56 days apart. The TCR-sequenced set comprised about 32 samples: around 20 Ad26.COV2.S vaccine recipients, 5 placebo recipients and 8 SARS-CoV-2 convalescent individuals. Throughout the experiments and outcome assessment, investigators stayed blinded to trial group allocation. TCRbeta repertoire sequencing served as the tool for gauging how specific and how broad the SARS-CoV-2-reactive T cell receptors were following Ad26.COV2.S vaccination. Trial participants were randomized into five groups of five: low-dose or high-dose Ad26.COV2.S given once or twice, or placebo on both occasions. General conclusions and limits of the study: Comparable non-spike TCR breadth was observed between vaccine and placebo recipients, consistent with only spike being contained in the vaccine. According to the authors, total T cell responses may have been underestimated by the TCR breadth and depth analyses. Spike-specific TCR breadth was higher in Ad26.COV2.S recipients than in placebo recipients (P = 0.0014). The study was not powered to compare responses between vaccine doses or regimens. Substantial breadth of spike-specific CD8+ and CD4+ T cell responses was reported after vaccination.

TCRbeta CDR3 regions were sequenced with the immunoSEQ Assay. After extraction, genomic DNA underwent amplification by bias-controlled multiplex PCR, followed by high-throughput sequencing. Per the authors' processing: To quantify the absolute abundance of every unique TCRbeta CDR3 region, sequences were collapsed and filtered. T cell fraction was estimated by normalizing TCRbeta template counts to usable DNA, which was measured by amplifying reference genes present in all nucleated cells. Repertoire TCRs were annotated as SARS-CoV-2-specific when V gene, CDR3 amino acid sequence and J gene were exactly matched to a known reactive TCR set. The reference SARS-CoV-2 TCR set was derived from MIRA and filtered for enrichment in COVID-19-positive ImmuneCODE repertoires, a step that removed public or cross-reactive TCRs. Using the MIRA antigens, annotated TCRs were further analysed by specific ORF or by position within an ORF. Depth was the summed frequency of annotated unique rearrangements, while breadth was defined as annotated unique rearrangements over total unique productive rearrangements. Two-sided Wilcoxon rank-sum tests were applied when comparing TCR breadth between groups. TCRdb holds this immuneACCESS table with in-frame rearrangements only. Some clones are missing; in checked studies, unresolved V genes explain under half, and the rest has no known cause. V, J and clone size are those of that table, while D and trimming were read from the DNA. The sample data list about 680,000 clones, and around 89% of these were observed just once. Of the sample, over 1.3% falls within the top ten clones.

The specimen was peripheral blood, collected in a trial of Ad26.COV2.S vaccine versus placebo. The V and J segments used are TRBV6-1 and TRBJ2-1, with a tentative D gene TRBD2 over 6 matching bases. The clonotype comes from a person between 18 and 65 years old who received the Ad26.COV2.S COVID-19 vaccine or a placebo. The CDR3 reads CASSGDLAEGIYNEQFF. The nucleotide sequence is given as TGTGCCAGCAGTGGAGACCTGGCGGAGGGGATCTACAATGAGCAGTTCTTC.